This TCR beta chain was recovered during a study of T cells in Graves' hyperthyroidism and ophthalmopathy. Germline V CDR1 and CDR2: DFQATT, SNEGSKA (reference sequence). Trimming cost V 1 base and J 1 base, with 17 bases left between them. CDR3 size: 17 residues. This clonotype was found many times. Amplified regions were TCR beta CDR3 sequences from RNA transcripts. RT-PCR in the first round (using the HTBI primer set) targeted the TCR CDR3. MiXCR, run by TCRdb on the multiplex PCR reads, gives a single entry per CDR3 protein. This sample has nearly 600,000 distinct CDR3 sequences, with 13% to 15% found just once.

The receptor was isolated from a woman aged 18-35 years with Graves' ophthalmopathy. What was sequenced was blood. The J gene is TRBJ2-1, the V gene TRBV20-1, with a possible D match to TRBD1 (6 bases). CDR3 residues: CSARAWVGGRSYNEQFF. The CDR3 nucleotides are TGCAGTGCTAGAGCCTGGGTAGGGGGAAGGTCCTACAATGAGCAGTTCTTC.